This T cell receptor beta chain was sequenced for a study of blood T cell repertoires in COVID-19. At the level of the study: Samples came from the United States, Italy and Spain, spanning acute and convalescent COVID-19. Sources were T cells, B-cell-depleted T cells, or PBMCs; the material itself was cDNA or gDNA.

Living in 25 or so US areas, the participants were between roughly 18 and 90 years of age. Either two negative PCRs, clearance, or symptom resolution qualified Cohort 3 donors as recovered. Assay used: immunoSEQ multiplex PCR; TCRdb lists only in-frame clones, some missing. The sample records about 320,000 clones, roughly 87% being singletons. With 6 bases clipped from V and 4 bases from J, the junction kept 8 bases outside the gene matches. CDR1 MNHEY and CDR2 SVGAGI come from the germline V gene. There are 15 residues in the CDR3. The clonotype originates from a woman aged 25 to 45 who had recovered from COVID-19. Sequencing was carried out using PBMCs or T cells enriched from blood (not recorded which). V gene TRBV6-5 combines with J gene TRBJ1-2; TRBD1 matches at 10 bases. CDR3 loop: CASSPGQGSLYGYTF. The CDR3 nucleotides are TGTGCCAGCAGCCCGGGACAGGGGTCTCTCTATGGCTACACCTTC.